The 8 T cell receptor beta chains given below trace back to one sample, sequenced in a study of cytomegalovirus exposure and HLA in healthy donors. The study ran its PCR with 60 Vbeta and 13 Jbeta primers. Method: immunoSEQ multiplex PCR; TCRdb's copy keeps in-frame clones and lacks some. Of 150,000 to 200,000 clones in the sample, roughly 75% were seen once. The specimen was PBMCs. These receptor sequences come from a man between 18 and 35 years old in good health and CMV-seropositive.

This sequence joins TRBV6-1 and TRBJ1-3; a possible D gene is TRBD1 (5 bases). V shed 0 bases and J shed 2 bases, with 11 bases lying between them. This CDR3 region has 16 residues. Germline loops: CDR1 MNHNS, CDR2 SASEGT. The CDR3 here is CASSEALGATGNTIYF. CDR3 nucleotides: TGTGCCAGCAGTGAAGCGCTTGGGGCCACTGGAAACACCATATATTTT.

The CDR3 spells CASSLRVGTEAFF. The DNA of the CDR3 is TGTGCCAGCAGCTTAAGAGTTGGCACTGAAGCTTTCTTT. The rearrangement links TRBV11-2 to TRBJ1-1; no clear D. The CDR3 has 13 residues. The germline V gene has CDR1 SGHAT and CDR2 FQNNGV. V lost 2 bases to trimming and J lost 4 bases, with 8 bases between them.

The chain links TRBV28 to TRBJ2-3; 16 bases map to TRBD2. The CDR3 length is 17 residues. V was pared by 8 bases and J by 6 bases, with 11 bases of the junction left unmatched. CDR1 and CDR2 (germline): MDHEN, SYDVKM. The CDR3 DNA follows: TGTGCCAGCGGCCTCGGGACTAGCGGGAGGGGTTTGGATACGCAGTATTTT. This codes for CASGLGTSGRGLDTQYF.

The rearrangement joins TRBV28 to TRBJ1-3; the D is unclear. This CDR3 contains 13 residues. Germline V gives CDR1 MDHEN, CDR2 SYDVKM. The germline V and J ends were trimmed by 5 bases and 4 bases, with 9 bases remaining between them. The CDR3 nucleotides read TGTGCCAGCAGTACCCCCCGGGGAAACACCATATATTTT. This sequence encodes CASSTPRGNTIYF.

The gene calls are TRBV4-1 and TRBJ2-7; unclear D gene. V was shortened by 1 base and J by 5 bases, with 9 bases between the two germline ends. Germline V gives CDR1 MGHRA, CDR2 YSYEKL. This CDR3 comprises 13 residues. The CDR3 coding sequence is TGCGCCAGCAGCCAAGGTTTGGCGGACGAGCAGTACTTC. Protein sequence: CASSQGLADEQYF.

The chain combines TRBV5-1 with TRBJ2-5, with TRBD2 as a possible D gene (6 bases). V was cut by 1 base and J by 0 bases, with 16 bases left in between. Germline V gene lookup returns CDR1 SGHRS and CDR2 YFSETQ. The CDR3 covers 17 residues. The CDR3 reads CASSLRAVGGDQETQYF. CDR3 sequence (DNA): TGCGCCAGCAGCTTGCGGGCGGTGGGCGGGGACCAAGAGACCCAGTACTTC.

V usage is TRBV2 and J usage is TRBJ2-1; D perhaps matches TRBD2 (5 bases). The CDR3 covers 15 residues. V lost 3 bases to trimming and J lost 6 bases, with 15 bases between them. Germline CDR1 and CDR2: SNHLY and FYNNEI. The DNA for the CDR3 is TGTGCCAGCAGTGACGGGCCAGGACGGGGCAATGAGCAGTTCTTC. Its translation: CASSDGPGRGNEQFF.

This chain connects TRBV4-1 to TRBJ2-5, with 7 nucleotides matching TRBD2. Germline trimming cut 3 bases from V and 4 bases from J; bases unmatched to any gene: 11. Germline V gene sequence: CDR1 MGHRA, CDR2 YSYEKL. This CDR3 has 16 residues. CDR3 DNA sequence: TGCGCCAGCAGCCAGAGGGCGGCGCGGGAGTCAGAGACCCAGTACTTC. Its translation is CASSQRAARESETQYF.